The 2 T cell receptor beta chains listed next were all sequenced from one sample in a study of blood T cell repertoires in COVID-19. Sequencing used immunoSEQ multiplex PCR; TCRdb keeps in-frame clones, though not all of them. The repertoire includes hundreds of thousands of clones, around 88% of them detected once, and 2% to 2.5% sits in the top ten. Sequencing used PBMCs or T cells enriched from blood (not recorded which). The receptors derive from a woman in her 50s who had recovered from COVID-19.

The gene calls are TRBV27 and TRBJ2-1; weak D call: TRBD2 (5 bases). V was trimmed by 5 bases and J by 3 bases, leaving 8 bases between them. This CDR3 contains 13 residues. Germline lookup yields CDR1 MNHEY and CDR2 SMNVEV (reference sequence). The CDR3 region has the DNA TGTGCCAGCAGTATTAGCGTCTACAATGAGCAGTTCTTC. Its protein is CASSISVYNEQFF.

The chain recombines TRBV6-2 or TRBV6-3 with TRBJ1-5; 9 bases agree with TRBD1. With 6 bases clipped from V and 6 bases from J, the junction kept 9 bases outside the gene matches. Germline lookup yields CDR1 MNHEY and CDR2 SVGEGT. The CDR3 covers 15 residues. The CDR3 coding sequence is TGTGCCAGCAGCCGGGACAGGGAAAAGGGTCAGCCCCAGCATTTT. Translated, it gives CASSRDREKGQPQHF.